This TCR beta chain was documented in a study of blood T cells in healthy people across ages. With regard to this clonotype: Its target is not known.

General study points: Strong correlation linked observed beta diversity and percent naive T cells. Both naive CD4+ cell counts and diversity were greater in long-lived donors than in aged donors. Estimates of total diversity, which came from one million sequenced T cells, were considered to be underestimates.

There are 14 residues in the CDR3. Germline-derived CDR1 and CDR2 are MNHNY and SVGAGI (reference sequence). The V and J ends lost 2 bases and 4 bases respectively, with 12 bases between them. Using a J-beta primer mix together with a sample-barcoded 5' primer, a second PCR was run for roughly 7 to 12 cycles. The template-switch adaptor was a 5' adaptor with 12 random nucleotides. It tagged each cDNA molecule. TCRdb used MiXCR to reprocess the 5' RACE reads, holding one entry per CDR3 protein. Of 980,000 or so distinct CDR3 sequences listed, around 48% are singletons. The sequenced material came from blood. The chain is built from TRBV6-6 and TRBJ2-7; TRBD2 might be the D (6 bases). The TCR originated in a young man in good health. The CDR3: CASSYKLADYEQYF. The CDR3 DNA follows: TGTGCCAGCAGTTACAAACTAGCAGATTACGAGCAGTACTTC.